The 28 T cell receptor beta chains in this list originate from one sample, sequenced in a study of blood T cell repertoires in COVID-19. Using immunoSEQ multiplex PCR, the repertoire was profiled, and TCRdb retains in-frame clones only, with some absent. The sample shows a few hundred thousand clones, around 89% of them seen only once. The specimen sequenced was peripheral blood. The receptor set was obtained from a woman between 25 and 40 years old with COVID-19, enrolled during active disease.

The chain combines TRBV5-1 with TRBJ2-3; 9 nucleotides match TRBD1. Germline V CDR1 and CDR2: SGHRS, YFSETQ. V shed 6 bases, J shed 2 bases, and the junction held 7 bases outside the gene matches. The CDR3 contains 15 residues. Written as DNA, the CDR3 is TGCGCCAGCAAGGACAGGGGAGACCCCACAGATACGCAGTATTTT. Residues: CASKDRGDPTDTQYF. The whole variable domain, remainder taken from reference TRBV5-1 and TRBJ2-3, is KAGVTQTPRYLIKTRGQQVTLSCSPISGHRSVSWYQQTPGQGLQFLFEYFSETQRNKGNFPGRFSGRQFSNSRSEMNVSTLELGDSALYLCASKDRGDPTDTQYFGPGTRLTVL.

The rearrangement joins TRBV7-2 to TRBJ2-5, with D possibly TRBD1 on 5 matching bases. The CDR3 extends over 14 amino acids. The germline CDR1 and CDR2 sequences are SGHTA and FQGNSA. The V and J ends lost 5 bases and 4 bases respectively, with 14 bases between them. DNA of the CDR3: TGTGCCAGCAGCGATAACAGGTACCGAGAGACCCAGTACTTC. Translating it yields CASSDNRYRETQYF.

J is TRBJ2-7 and V is TRBV6-2 or TRBV6-3; 9 nucleotides agree with TRBD2. Trimming at V came to 0 bases and at J to 7 bases, leaving 10 bases not matched to a gene. Germline V CDR1 and CDR2: MNHEY, SVGEGT. The CDR3 spans 16 residues. CDR3 residues: CASSYSRSSGKNEQYV. In nucleotides, the CDR3 is TGTGCCAGCAGTTACTCTCGGTCTAGCGGGAAGAATGAGCAGTACGTC.

The chain couples TRBV4-1 to TRBJ1-3; D gene unclear. This CDR3 has 16 residues. Germline V gene data show CDR1 as MGHRA and CDR2 as YSYEKL. With 3 bases removed from V and 2 bases from J, the gap between germline ends came to 14 bases. CDR3 residues: CASSHLGPNPGNTIYF. The CDR3 coding sequence is TGCGCCAGCAGCCACCTTGGGCCAAACCCTGGAAACACCATATATTTT.

The chain couples TRBV11-2 to TRBJ2-5; the D gene is possibly TRBD1 (6 bases). Germline V gene lookup returns CDR1 SGHAT and CDR2 FQNNGV. This CDR3 has 16 amino acids. Between the trimmed V and J ends, which lost 3 bases and 5 bases, there was a span of 19 bases. The CDR3 region is CASSFDRNPVGETQYF. In DNA, the CDR3 is TGTGCCAGCAGCTTCGACAGGAACCCTGTCGGGGAGACCCAGTACTTC. Together with reference TRBV11-2 and TRBJ2-5, the CDR3 gives the full variable domain: EAGVAQSPRYKIIEKRQSVAFWCNPISGHATLYWYQQILGQGPKLLIQFQNNGVVDDSQLPKDRFSAERLKGVDSTLKIQPAKLEDSAVYLCASSFDRNPVGETQYFGPGTRLLVL.

The CDR3 loop is CASSYSGFSNEQFF. CDR3 sequence (DNA): TGTGCCAGCAGTTACTCCGGTTTTTCCAATGAGCAGTTCTTC. The rearrangement uses TRBV6-2 or TRBV6-3 and TRBJ2-1; D is undetermined. The CDR3 is 14 residues long. V was cut by 0 bases and J by 6 bases, with 9 bases left in between. The V gene's germline CDR1 is MNHEY and CDR2 SVGEGT.

This clone was observed a few times. The gene calls are TRBV7-6 and TRBJ2-7, with TRBD1 identical over 7 bases. The CDR3 consists of 14 residues. Trimming at V came to 5 bases and at J to 4 bases, leaving 8 bases not matched to a gene. Germline CDR1 SGHVS, CDR2 FNYEAQ. CDR3 DNA sequence: TGTGCCAGCAGCCCTCAAGACAGGGTGTACGAGCAGTACTTC. It yields the protein CASSPQDRVYEQYF.

This clone occurred a few times. This chain joins TRBV24-1 and TRBJ2-5; 9 nucleotides agree with TRBD2. The germline gives CDR1 KGHDR, CDR2 SFDVKD. J was trimmed by 2 bases and V by 6 bases; bases with no gene match: 6. The CDR3 consists of 15 residues. The CDR3 reads CATSLGLAGQETQYF. In DNA, the CDR3 is TGTGCCACCAGTTTGGGGCTAGCGGGACAAGAGACCCAGTACTTC.

The CDR3 region has the DNA TGTGCCACCAGTCATGGACAGGGGGCTTATGGCTACACCTTC. Its translation is CATSHGQGAYGYTF. The chain recombines TRBV24-1 with TRBJ1-2; 11 bases are a match to TRBD1. The CDR3 extends over 14 amino acids. J gave up 5 bases and V 6 bases, and 4 bases lay outside the gene matches. Per germline, CDR1 KGHDR and CDR2 SFDVKD.

This chain connects TRBV29-1 to TRBJ2-3; the D gene is possibly TRBD2 (6 bases). The CDR3 has 19 amino acids. With 1 base removed from V and 0 bases from J, the gap between germline ends came to 23 bases. The V gene's germline CDR1 is SQVTM and CDR2 ANQGSEA. The CDR3 region has the DNA TGCAGCGTTGAAGGGTCCCAAAGGAGGGGCTCCCATAGCACAGATACGCAGTATTTT. Its translation is CSVEGSQRRGSHSTDTQYF.

This clone was counted between two and nine times. J is TRBJ1-4 and V is TRBV7-6; D is unclear. With 3 bases removed from V and 2 bases from J, the gap between germline ends came to 13 bases. There are 16 residues in the CDR3. CDR1 and CDR2 (germline): SGHVS, FNYEAQ. The CDR3 nucleotides are TGTGCCAGCAGCTTGTTCACGAGGGCCACTAATGAAAAACTGTTTTTT. This codes for CASSLFTRATNEKLFF.

The rearrangement links TRBV9 to TRBJ1-3; possibly TRBD1 for D (6 bases). CDR3 size: 16 residues. V lost 4 bases and J lost 0, with 14 bases in between. Germline V CDR1 and CDR2: SGDLS, YYNGEE. CDR3 DNA: TGTGCCAGCAGCACACAGGGTACGAGCTCTGGAAACACCATATATTTT. Amino acids: CASSTQGTSSGNTIYF.

The gene calls are TRBV18 and TRBJ1-3; weak D call: TRBD1 (5 bases). CDR3 length: 16 residues. Germline lookup yields CDR1 KGHSH and CDR2 LQKENI. V lost 6 bases to trimming and J lost 0 bases, with 15 bases between them. CDR3 sequence reads: CASSPAGRPSGNTIYF. CDR3 DNA sequence: TGTGCCAGCTCGCCGGCAGGGCGCCCCTCTGGAAACACCATATATTTT.

This chain links TRBV5-1 with TRBJ2-3; D perhaps matches TRBD2 (5 bases). The V end lost 0 bases, the J end lost 1 base, and 12 bases lay between the germline ends. The germline V gene encodes CDR1 SGHRS and CDR2 YFSETQ. The CDR3 consists of 16 residues. DNA of the CDR3: TGCGCCAGCAGCTTGGCCCGGCTAGCTGGCACAGATACGCAGTATTTT. This codes for CASSLARLAGTDTQYF.

The chain is built from TRBV28 and TRBJ1-1, with a tentative D call TRBD1 (5 bases). The V gene's germline CDR1 is MDHEN and CDR2 SYDVKM. The CDR3 consists of 15 residues. The germline V and J ends were trimmed by 3 bases and 6 bases, with 17 bases remaining between them. CDR3 DNA: TGTGCCAGCAGTTTCGGGCCAGACAGTGGCGCTGAAGCTTTCTTT. It encodes CASSFGPDSGAEAFF.

V gene TRBV20-1 combines with J gene TRBJ2-7, with 8 bases that match TRBD2. Germline CDR1 and CDR2: DFQATT and SNEGSKA (reference sequence). V shed 3 bases, J shed 7 bases, and the junction held 2 bases outside the gene matches. CDR3 length: 11 residues. The CDR3 reads CSASSGNEQYF. The CDR3 DNA sequence: TGCAGTGCTAGTAGCGGGAATGAGCAGTACTTC.

This clone was observed once. This CDR3 is CASTLQGVSDTQYF. CDR3 bases: TGTGCAAGTACCCTCCAAGGGGTGTCAGATACGCAGTATTTT. The chain has TRBV6-6 and TRBJ2-3, with D possibly matching TRBD1 (5 bases). This CDR3 is 14 amino acids long. Germline CDR1 and CDR2: MNHNY and SVGAGI (reference sequence).

The rearrangement uses TRBV24-1 and TRBJ1-5, with D tentatively TRBD1 (5 bases). Trimming removed 4 bases at V and 0 bases at J, with 9 bases between. This CDR3 is 15 amino acids long. Germline loops: CDR1 KGHDR, CDR2 SFDVKD. The CDR3 here is CATSESGGSNQPQHF. The DNA for the CDR3 is TGTGCCACCAGTGAATCGGGGGGTAGCAATCAGCCCCAGCATTTT.

This chain connects TRBV9 to TRBJ1-2; D not resolved. V lost 5 bases to trimming and J lost 4 bases, with 15 bases between them. CDR1 SGDLS and CDR2 YYNGEE come from the germline V gene. This CDR3 has 14 amino acids. The DNA for the CDR3 is TGTGCCAGCAGTCTTCATTCACAGAGCTATGGCTACACCTTC. It encodes CASSLHSQSYGYTF.

V usage is TRBV7-2 and J usage is TRBJ1-2; 7 nucleotides line up with TRBD1. The CDR3 has 18 amino acids. Germline assignment: CDR1 SGHTA and CDR2 FQGNSA. With 4 bases clipped from V and 7 bases from J, the junction kept 21 bases outside the gene matches. The CDR3 DNA reads TGTGCCAGCAGCTCATCCCGGGGACAGTCCGATTCTGGCGCTGGCTACACCTTC. It specifies CASSSSRGQSDSGAGYTF.

This chain uses TRBV6-1 with TRBJ2-7, with D possibly matching TRBD2 (6 bases). Germline CDR1 and CDR2: MNHNS and SASEGT. Trimming stripped 4 bases from V and 4 bases from J, with 20 bases between. This CDR3 is built from 16 residues. The CDR3 region is CASSAPEGSGRYEQYF. CDR3 nucleotide sequence: TGTGCCAGCAGTGCGCCGGAGGGGAGTGGGAGGTACGAGCAGTACTTC.

This sequence joins TRBV6-2 or TRBV6-3 and TRBJ2-5; maybe TRBD1 (6 bases). Germline V gene sequence: CDR1 MNHEY, CDR2 SVGEGT. Deletions cut 6 bases from V and 5 bases from J, with 10 bases between. The CDR3 spans 12 residues. CDR3 bases: TGTGCCAGCAGCAACAGGGCGGAGACCCAGTACTTC. Translation: CASSNRAETQYF.

The V and J genes are TRBV15 and TRBJ2-3; 9 nucleotides match TRBD2. J lost 2 bases, V lost 8 bases, and 14 bases had no gene match. The CDR3 has 17 residues. In germline, CDR1 is LNHNV, CDR2 YYDKDF (reference sequence). CDR3 amino acids: CATGMRGGPSHTDTQYF. Here the CDR3 DNA reads TGTGCCACCGGGATGCGGGGGGGCCCCTCCCACACAGATACGCAGTATTTT.

The chain carries TRBV24-1 and TRBJ1-3, with D tentatively TRBD1 (5 bases). There are 15 residues in the CDR3. V lost 9 bases to trimming and J lost 0 bases, with 14 bases between them. Germline loops: CDR1 KGHDR, CDR2 SFDVKD. The CDR3 region has the DNA TGTGCCACCGGACCCGCGGGGGTCTCTGGAAACACCATATATTTT. Its translation is CATGPAGVSGNTIYF.

The chain recombines TRBV5-4 with TRBJ2-7; the match to TRBD2 covers 13 bases. This CDR3 has 18 amino acids. V lost 3 bases to trimming and J lost 5 bases; unmatched junction nucleotides: 14. Germline CDR1 and CDR2: SGHNT and YYREEE (reference sequence). The CDR3 nucleotides read TGTGCCAGCAGCTCCCACCCCCGACTAGCGGGAGGTCTGCACGAGCAGTACGTC. It encodes CASSSHPRLAGGLHEQYV.

V is TRBV7-2 and J is TRBJ1-1; the match to TRBD1 covers 7 bases. V shed 3 bases and J 6 bases; nucleotides not matched to a gene: 7. The germline V gene encodes CDR1 SGHTA and CDR2 FQGNSA. The CDR3 loop spans 14 amino acids. The CDR3 bases are TGTGCCAGCAGCTTGAACAGGGGAGCCGCTGAAGCTTTCTTT. This gives the protein CASSLNRGAAEAFF.

The chain has TRBV7-2 and TRBJ1-1, with D maybe TRBD1 (5 bases). Deletions cut 5 bases from V and 3 bases from J, with 19 bases between. Germline assignment: CDR1 SGHTA and CDR2 FQGNSA. The CDR3 runs to 16 residues. This CDR3 reads CASSLGRVEKDTEAFF. The CDR3 coding sequence is TGTGCCAGCAGCCTGGGCAGGGTAGAGAAGGACACTGAAGCTTTCTTT.

V is TRBV27 and J is TRBJ1-2; the D is unclear. Trimming removed 2 bases at V and 4 bases at J, with 23 bases between. This CDR3 region has 18 residues. Looked up from germline, CDR1 is MNHEY and CDR2 is SMNVEV (reference sequence). CDR3 DNA: TGTGCCAGCAGTTTAGACGGCTCCAGCGCGCTTACTGGCTATGGCTACACCTTC. Translating gives CASSLDGSSALTGYGYTF.